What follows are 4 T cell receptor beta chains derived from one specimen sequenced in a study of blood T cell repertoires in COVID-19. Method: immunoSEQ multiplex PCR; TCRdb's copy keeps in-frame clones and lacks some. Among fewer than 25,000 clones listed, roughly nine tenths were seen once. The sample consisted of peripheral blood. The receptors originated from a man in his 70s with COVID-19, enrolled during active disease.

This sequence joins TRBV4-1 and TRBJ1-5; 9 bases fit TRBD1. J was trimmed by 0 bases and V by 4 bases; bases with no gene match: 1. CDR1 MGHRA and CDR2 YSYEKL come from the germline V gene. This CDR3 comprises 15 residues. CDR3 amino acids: CASSRDRDSNQPQHF. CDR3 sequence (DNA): TGCGCCAGCAGCCGGGACAGGGATAGCAATCAGCCCCAGCATTTT.

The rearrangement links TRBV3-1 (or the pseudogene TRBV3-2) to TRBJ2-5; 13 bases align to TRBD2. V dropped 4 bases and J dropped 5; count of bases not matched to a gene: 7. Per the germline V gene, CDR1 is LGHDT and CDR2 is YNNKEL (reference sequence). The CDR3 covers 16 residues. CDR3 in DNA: TGTGCCAGCAGCCTTAGGACTAGCGGGAGACGGGAGACCCAGTACTTC. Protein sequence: CASSLRTSGRRETQYF.

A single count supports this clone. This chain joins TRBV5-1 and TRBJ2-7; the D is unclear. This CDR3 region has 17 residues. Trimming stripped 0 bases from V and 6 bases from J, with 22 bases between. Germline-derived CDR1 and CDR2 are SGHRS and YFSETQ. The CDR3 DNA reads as TGCGCCAGCAGCTTGGACAACCCGGGTTCCTATACGGCCGAGCAGTACTTC. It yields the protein CASSLDNPGSYTAEQYF.

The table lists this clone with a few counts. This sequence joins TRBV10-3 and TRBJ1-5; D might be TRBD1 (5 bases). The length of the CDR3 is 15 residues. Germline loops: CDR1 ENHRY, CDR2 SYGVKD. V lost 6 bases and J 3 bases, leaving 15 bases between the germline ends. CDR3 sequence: CAISGRGPDNQPQHF. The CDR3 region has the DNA TGTGCCATCAGCGGGAGGGGCCCCGACAATCAGCCCCAGCATTTT.